Described below is a single TCR beta chain sequence and its context. J lost 1 base, V lost 5 bases, and 7 bases had no gene match. The CDR3 sequence is 16 residues long. Per germline, CDR1 MDHEN and CDR2 SYDVKM. These data are taken from a study of shared clonotypes between healthy human individuals. The donors were all Caucasian adults (living in Nashville, Tennessee). Genomic DNA, for the unsorted samples, came from about 90 million PBMCs. The quantity of DNA used in unsorted PBMC replicate PCRs was 300 ng, corresponding to about 30,000 T cell genomes. How the authors handled the data: Without quality scores, immunoSEQ junctional reads could not be filtered like full-length reads. Here immunoSEQ multiplex PCR was the method, and the copy in TCRdb shows in-frame clones only, minus some. V, J and clone size are taken as reported in that table, and D and trimming were inferred from the DNA itself. The data show 450,000 to 550,000 clones, 79% seen once.

The TCR sequence derives from a woman in her forties in good health. Some clones in this sample may be carry-over from other donors' samples. The chain uses TRBV28 and TRBJ2-3, with 9 positions matching TRBD2. Input material: PBMCs. The CDR3 bases are TGTGCCAGCAGTCGTGGCGGGAGGGCGGGCACAGATACGCAGTATTTT. As protein: CASSRGGRAGTDTQYF.